This T cell receptor (beta chain) was documented in a study of CD8 T cells in ankylosing spondylitis. TCRdb itself ran the 5' RACE reads through MiXCR, one entry per CDR3 protein. The table lists roughly 100,000 distinct CDR3 sequences, around 24% of them singletons, with about 12% in the top ten. V lost 5 bases and J lost 5; bases outside the gene matches: 5. This CDR3 spans 15 amino acids. CDR1 ENHRY and CDR2 SYGVKD come from the germline V gene. Sequencing used synovial fluid, either unsorted or a sorted T cell fraction (not recorded which). This chain connects TRBV10-3 to TRBJ2-2; 10 bases map to TRBD2. The sequence came from a male donor with ankylosing spondylitis. Here the CDR3 reads CAISHLAGETGELFF. The DNA of the CDR3 is TGTGCCATCAGTCACCTAGCGGGGGAGACCGGGGAGCTGTTTTTT.